This T cell receptor beta chain was sequenced for a study of T-cell reconstitution after alpha-beta-depleted transplantation in children. Unique molecular identifiers were incorporated into the prepared TCRbeta library. In TCRdb, the PCR reads were re-called with MiXCR into one record per CDR3 protein. The sample has roughly 500,000 distinct CDR3 sequences; approximately 32% are singletons. Source: PBMCs from the stem cell graft donor, taken from the stem cell graft. The source of this sequence is a human donor who donated a stem cell graft to a child with aplastic anemia.

The CDR3 here is CASSPGTSGITGELFF. The CDR3 nucleotides are TGTGCCAGCAGCCCTGGGACTAGCGGGATAACCGGGGAGCTGTTTTTT. V is TRBV14 and J is TRBJ2-2; 13 bases align to TRBD2. Germline V gives CDR1 SGHDN, CDR2 FVKESK. The CDR3 totals 16 residues. V was clipped by 4 bases and J by 5 bases; unmatched bases: 4.